This entry concerns a single T cell receptor (beta chain). What it recognizes is unknown. The CDR3 has 15 residues. Germline V gives CDR1 DFQATT, CDR2 SNEGSKA (reference sequence). These data originate in a study of T cells expressing NK-cell markers. Study overall: HCMV seropositivity marked seven of the eight sequenced donors; one was seronegative.

Findings and limits, study-wide: These clonotypes also led the CD3+CD56-NKG2C+ fraction in a few donors.

Generation of TCR beta cDNA was performed by 5'RACE template switching incorporating UMIs. TCRdb re-called the 5' RACE reads; one entry per CDR3 protein, DNA not given. This sample's table reports 150,000 to 180,000 distinct CDR3 sequences. Sequenced sample: blood T cells: a sorted CD56 or NKG2C T cell subset, CD4+ or CD8+ T cells, or bulk PBMC T cells (not recorded which). This chain links TRBV20-1 with TRBJ2-1; the TCRdb call, TRBD2, lacks DNA for checking. The sequence derives from a woman aged 50 to 60 in good health. The CDR3 reads CSAREEGGSYNEQFF.